This T cell receptor (beta chain) is from a study of T cell responses to AZD1222 COVID-19 vaccine. Generated by immunoSEQ multiplex PCR, the TCRdb table keeps only in-frame clones and is missing some. There are around 100,000 clones in the sample; roughly nine tenths occur only once, and 16% lies in the top ten. Germline V gene sequence: CDR1 LGHNA, CDR2 YNFKEQ. V was pared by 2 bases and J by 2 bases, with 5 bases of the junction left unmatched. This CDR3 spans 17 amino acids. The specimen was peripheral blood, collected on day 0 of AZD1222 vaccination. This chain uses TRBV4-2 with TRBJ2-3; 12 bases are shared with TRBD2. This clonotype originated in an adult in good health. This CDR3 reads CASSQLRTSGNTDTQYF. In nucleotides, the CDR3 is TGTGCCAGCAGCCAATTGAGGACTAGCGGGAACACAGATACGCAGTATTTT.